This T cell receptor (beta chain) derives from a study of T cells in Graves' hyperthyroidism and ophthalmopathy (dated 2019 in TCRdb). A note on the overall study: A discovery cohort of about 100 patients, roughly 43 with Graves' ophthalmopathy and 55 to 65 with stable Graves' hyperthyroidism, was used to find distinguishing TCR V-J signatures. The 90 to 100 discovery patients were randomly split 7:3 into training and test sets. The study also compared thyroid tissue and blood T-cell repertoires from a handful of Graves' hyperthyroidism patients. Following sampling, methimazole starting at 30 mg daily was given to hyperthyroidism patients, and high-dose intravenous methylprednisolone was given to ophthalmopathy patients. The paper reports TCR Vbeta CDR3 sequencing of 140 or so peripheral blood samples: 40 or so ophthalmopathy, fewer than 80 hyperthyroidism and around 17 progressor patients. Prospective prediction of ophthalmopathy was tested in an independent validation cohort of 18 to 20 hyperthyroidism patients and roughly 16 patients who later progressed to ophthalmopathy. General conclusions and limits of the study: In validation, the model predicted progression to ophthalmopathy with 55% to 71% sensitivity and roughly 75% specificity, a median of about 6.7 months before onset. Blood samples also contained most of the expanded thyroid clonotypes (frequency above 0.001), which suggests that blood repertoires may reflect thyroid immune responses. Ophthalmopathy was separated from stable hyperthyroidism by a 13 V-J signature model, with over 85% sensitivity and about 81% specificity obtained in cross-validation and 80%/75% obtained in testing. No statistical method was used to fix the sample size in advance, and group allocation was not hidden from the investigators.

Stable Graves' hyperthyroidism was defined as the absence of progression to ophthalmopathy over 18 months of follow-up. Hyperthyroidism patients were newly diagnosed, with disease duration under 2 months, and aged 18 to 65 years. The study excluded patients with uncontrolled infections, other autoimmune diseases, pregnancy or lactation. Diagnoses were based on clinical symptoms, serum thyroxine and TRAb, thyroid ultrasound and orbital computed tomography. Total RNA was extracted using Trizol reagent, and RNA quality was assessed on an Agilent 2100 Bioanalyzer. The TCR beta CDR3 regions were amplified from RNA transcripts. For the first round of RT-PCR on the TCR CDR3, the HTBI primer set was used together with the Qiagen OneStep RT-PCR kit. Libraries were constructed in a second round of multiplex PCR, after which size selection and purification were performed. Sequencing of the libraries was done on an Illumina HiSeq2000 using paired-end 100 bp reads. The paper's data handling went like this. SOAPnuke was used to process the raw data, throwing out any read that contained adapters or uncalled bases, had a mean Phred below 15, or lacked an exact constant-primer or identifier match. COPE v1.2.5 was used to merge the high-quality paired reads, and each unique nucleotide sequence was defined as a clonotype. Clonotypes were aligned to IMGT TRBV, TRBD and TRBJ reference segments using MiTCR v1.1. Only V-J combinations with frequency above 0.0001, covering about 99% of repertoires, were analysed. The TCS score was defined as F50 (clonal expansion) divided by E x V (chaos), with BLOSUM62-based TCRdist calculated between CDR3 peptides within each V-J. Welch's t-statistics and random forest reduced around 520 V-J features to 13, which were used in a naive Bayes classifier (R e1071). The raw public data were reprocessed by TCRdb itself: fastp quality trimming at Q25, MiXCR clonotype calling, in-frame beta chains only. Each entry merges the rows of one CDR3 protein and shows their most common DNA and genes. These V and J calls originate from TCRdb's pipeline instead of the authors' own analysis. The sample table holds approximately 590,000 distinct CDR3 sequences, of which approximately 44% were seen once. Together, the top ten hold approximately 8.2% of the sample.

V and J are trimmed by 5 bases and 2 bases, and the gene matches miss 6 bases of the junction. The CDR1 and CDR2 encoded by the germline V gene (reference sequence) are SGHAT and FQDESV. There are 16 amino acids in the CDR3, from cysteine to phenylalanine inclusive. Just the 48-base CDR3 DNA is kept, in frame starting at base 1. A note on this clonotype: No antigen is known for it. Qualities for individual bases were not recorded, and no much larger clone is one base off.

The source material was peripheral blood or thyroid tissue (not recorded which). The origin of this receptor is a woman aged 18-35 years with Graves' hyperthyroidism. Donor details come from another sample of the same person, matched by shared clones. The V and J genes are TRBV11-1 and TRBJ2-6; 7 junctional bases match TRBD1. The DNA reads as follows: TGTGCCAGCAGCGAGGGGACAGATACTGGGGCCAACGTCCTGACTTTC. It specifies CASSEGTDTGANVLTF.